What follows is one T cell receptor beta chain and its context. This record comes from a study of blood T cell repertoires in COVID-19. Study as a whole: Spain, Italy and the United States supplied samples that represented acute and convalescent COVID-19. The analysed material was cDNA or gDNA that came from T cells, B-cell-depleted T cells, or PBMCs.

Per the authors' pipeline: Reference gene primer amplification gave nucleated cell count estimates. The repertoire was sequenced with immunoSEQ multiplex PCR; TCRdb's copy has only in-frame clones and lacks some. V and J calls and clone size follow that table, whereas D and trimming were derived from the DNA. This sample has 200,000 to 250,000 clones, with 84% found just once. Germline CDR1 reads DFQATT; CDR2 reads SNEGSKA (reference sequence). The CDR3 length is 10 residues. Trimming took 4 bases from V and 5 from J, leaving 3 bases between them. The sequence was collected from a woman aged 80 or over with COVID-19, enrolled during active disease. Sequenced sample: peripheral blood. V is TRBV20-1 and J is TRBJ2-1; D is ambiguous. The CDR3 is CSATNNEQFF. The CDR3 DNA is TGCAGTGCTACAAACAATGAGCAGTTCTTC.